These 5 T cell receptor beta chains were all obtained from the same sample, sequenced in a study of PD-L1 blockade in urothelial cancer (dated by TCRdb to 2017 to 2019). Libraries came from the immunoSEQ multiplex PCR assay. The table comes from immuneACCESS by way of TCRdb, which keeps in-frame sequences with V and J called. Part of the clones is missing from these tables; in studies checked, under half for an unresolved V gene and the rest for unknown reasons. Here the sample has about 88,000 clones; more than 80% occur a single time. Of the sample, about 1% is held by the ten largest clones. The time point label, read with the paper, signifies: pretreatment peripheral blood. This specimen consisted of PBMCs, obtained around atezolizumab (anti-PD-L1) treatment. The source is a woman of 80 years or more with urothelial cancer.

The genes are TRBV5-4 and TRBJ2-1; 11 bases match TRBD2. The CDR3 sequence is 20 residues long. Germline V gene lookup returns CDR1 SGHNT and CDR2 YYREEE (reference sequence). Trimming took 4 bases from V and 6 from J; bases not matched to a gene: 21. CDR3 bases: TGTGCCAGCAGCCGTCGACAGGGGACCTCGGCTAGCGGGAGGATCAATGAGCAGTTCTTC. Residues: CASSRRQGTSASGRINEQFF.

This chain links TRBV29-1 with TRBJ2-5; TRBD1 might be the D (5 bases). Per the germline V gene, CDR1 is SQVTM and CDR2 is ANQGSEA. CDR3 length: 10 amino acids. V lost 5 bases, J lost 7 bases, and 8 bases lay in between. This CDR3 reads CSVRRGTQYF. The DNA of the CDR3 is TGCAGCGTTCGTAGGGGGACCCAGTACTTC.

The V gene is TRBV19, the J gene TRBJ2-3; TRBD2 might be the D (5 bases). Trimming cost V 3 bases and J 4 bases, with 8 bases left between them. The CDR3 is 13 amino acids. Germline-derived CDR1 and CDR2 are LNHDA and SQIVND (reference sequence). CDR3 nucleotide sequence: TGTGCCAGTAGTATTACGGGATCAGATACGCAGTATTTT. Encoded protein: CASSITGSDTQYF.

The CDR3 is CASSPRWNTEAFF. CDR3 DNA: TGTGCCAGCAGCCCTCGTTGGAACACTGAAGCTTTCTTT. The V gene is TRBV9, the J gene TRBJ1-1; D not certain. V shed 4 bases and J shed 1 base, with 8 bases lying between them. CDR1 is SGDLS and CDR2 is YYNGEE in the germline V gene. This CDR3 has 13 amino acids. Looking up the rest from reference TRBV9 and TRBJ1-1 gives the full variable domain: DSGVTQTPKHLITATGQRVTLRCSPRSGDLSVYWYQQSLDQGLQFLIQYYNGEERAKGNILERFSAQQFPDLHSELNLSSLELGDSALYFCASSPRWNTEAFFGQGTRLTVV.

The chain is built from TRBV5-1 and TRBJ1-4; D gene uncertain. The germline V and J ends were trimmed by 1 base and 4 bases, with 11 bases remaining between them. Looked up from germline, CDR1 is SGHRS and CDR2 is YFSETQ. The CDR3 has 15 amino acids. This chain's CDR3 is CASSLSGKINEKLFF. CDR3 coding DNA: TGCGCCAGCAGCTTGAGCGGGAAAATTAATGAAAAACTGTTTTTT. Using reference TRBV5-1 and TRBJ1-4 for the parts outside the CDR3, the full variable domain is KAGVTQTPRYLIKTRGQQVTLSCSPISGHRSVSWYQQTPGQGLQFLFEYFSETQRNKGNFPGRFSGRQFSNSRSEMNVSTLELGDSALYLCASSLSGKINEKLFFGSGTQLSVL.